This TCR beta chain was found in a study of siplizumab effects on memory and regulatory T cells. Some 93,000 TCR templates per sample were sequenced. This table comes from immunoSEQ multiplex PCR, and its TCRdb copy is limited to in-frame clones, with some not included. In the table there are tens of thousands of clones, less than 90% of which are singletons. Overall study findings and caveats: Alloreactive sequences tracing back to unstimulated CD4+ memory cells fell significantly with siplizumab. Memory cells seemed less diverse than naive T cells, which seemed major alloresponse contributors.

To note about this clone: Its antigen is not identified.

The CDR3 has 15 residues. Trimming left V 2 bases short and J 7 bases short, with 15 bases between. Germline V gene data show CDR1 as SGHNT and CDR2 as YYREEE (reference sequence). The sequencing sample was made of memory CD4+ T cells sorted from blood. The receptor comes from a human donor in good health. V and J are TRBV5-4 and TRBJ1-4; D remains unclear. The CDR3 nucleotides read TGTGCCAGCAGCTTAGATGGACTGGGAGGTGAAAAACTGTTTTTT. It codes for CASSLDGLGGEKLFF. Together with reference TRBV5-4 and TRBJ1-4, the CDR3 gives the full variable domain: ETGVTQSPTHLIKTRGQQVTLRCSSQSGHNTVSWYQQALGQGPQFIFQYYREEENGRGNFPPRFSGLQFPNYSSELNVNALELDDSALYLCASSLDGLGGEKLFFGSGTQLSVL.